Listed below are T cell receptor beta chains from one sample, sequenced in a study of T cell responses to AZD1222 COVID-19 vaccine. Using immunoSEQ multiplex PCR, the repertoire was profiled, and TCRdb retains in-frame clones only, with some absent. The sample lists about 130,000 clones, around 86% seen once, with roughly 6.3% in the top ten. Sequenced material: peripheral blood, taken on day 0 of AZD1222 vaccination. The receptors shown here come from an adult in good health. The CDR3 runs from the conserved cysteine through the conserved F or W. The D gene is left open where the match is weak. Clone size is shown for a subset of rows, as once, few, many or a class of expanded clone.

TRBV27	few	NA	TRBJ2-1	CASTNAGPTSSYNEQFF	TGTGCCAGCACTAACGCGGGACCCACAAGCTCCTACAATGAGCAGTTCTTC
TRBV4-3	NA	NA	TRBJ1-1	CASSPLYHYATEAFF	TGCGCCAGCAGCCCGTTATATCATTACGCCACTGAAGCTTTCTTT
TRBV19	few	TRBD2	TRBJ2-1	CASSTRTSGGIGEQFF	TGTGCCAGTAGTACCCGGACTAGCGGGGGGATTGGCGAGCAGTTCTTC
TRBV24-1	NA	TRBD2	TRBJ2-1	CATSDLSIAGGYNEQFF	TGTGCCACCAGTGACCTATCCATAGCGGGGGGATACAATGAGCAGTTCTTC
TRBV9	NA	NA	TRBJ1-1	CASSATLNTEAFF	TGTGCCAGCAGCGCAACATTGAACACTGAAGCTTTCTTT
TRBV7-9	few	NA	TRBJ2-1	CASSLDGGGGGNEQFF	TGTGCCAGCAGCTTAGATGGGGGAGGAGGAGGCAATGAGCAGTTCTTC
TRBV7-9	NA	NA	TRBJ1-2	CASSGGGSSLLPNYGYTF	TGTGCCAGCTCCGGGGGTGGGAGCTCCCTATTGCCTAACTATGGCTACACCTTC
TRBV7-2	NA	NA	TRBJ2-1	CASSLREGNEQFF	TGTGCCAGCAGCTTACGAGAAGGCAATGAGCAGTTCTTC
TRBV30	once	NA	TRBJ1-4	CAWKGGGEKLFF	TGTGCCTGGAAAGGGGGTGGAGAAAAACTGTTTTTT
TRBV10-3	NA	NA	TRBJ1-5	CAISEGNQPQHF	TGTGCCATCAGTGAGGGGAACCAGCCCCAGCATTTT
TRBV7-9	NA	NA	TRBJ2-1	CASSFNFGNEQFF	TGTGCCAGCAGCTTCAACTTCGGTAATGAGCAGTTCTTC
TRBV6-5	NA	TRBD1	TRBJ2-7	CASRWGQAYEQYF	TGTGCCAGCAGATGGGGACAGGCCTACGAGCAGTACTTC
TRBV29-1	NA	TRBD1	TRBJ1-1	CSVVGDSREAFF	TGCAGCGTTGTAGGGGACAGCCGTGAAGCTTTCTTT
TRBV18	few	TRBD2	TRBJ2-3	CASSRTSVTDTQYF	TGTGCCAGCTCACGAACTAGCGTCACAGATACGCAGTATTTT
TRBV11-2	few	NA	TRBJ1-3	CASSLGPITSGNTIYF	TGTGCCAGCAGCTTAGGGCCGATTACCTCTGGAAACACCATATATTTT
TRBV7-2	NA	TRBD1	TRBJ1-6	CASSLGGQGYSPLHF	TGTGCCAGCAGCTTAGGAGGACAGGGATATTCACCCCTCCACTTT
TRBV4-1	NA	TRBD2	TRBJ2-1	CASSHLIGSGGPKQFF	TGCGCCAGCAGCCATTTAATTGGTAGCGGGGGACCGAAGCAGTTCTTC
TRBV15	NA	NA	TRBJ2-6	CATSRADGANVLTF	TGTGCCACCAGCAGGGCGGACGGGGCCAACGTCCTGACTTTC
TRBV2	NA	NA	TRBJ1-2	CASRGSDGYTF	TGTGCCAGCAGAGGGTCAGACGGCTACACCTTC
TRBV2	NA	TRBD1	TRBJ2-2	CATSLTGRGTGELFF	TGTGCCACCTCCTTGACAGGGAGAGGGACCGGGGAGCTGTTTTTT
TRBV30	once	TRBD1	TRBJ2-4	CAWSARGTVRLNIQYF	TGTGCCTGGAGTGCCCGAGGGACAGTGAGACTAAACATTCAGTACTTC
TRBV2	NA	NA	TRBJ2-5	CASGKEGLVETQYF	TGTGCCAGCGGCAAGGAAGGGTTGGTAGAGACCCAGTACTTC
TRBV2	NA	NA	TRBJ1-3	CASSESTVVGAIYF	TGTGCCAGCAGTGAGTCGACGGTAGTGGGGGCGATATATTTT
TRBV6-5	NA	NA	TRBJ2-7	CASRAPEAFSYEQYF	TGTGCCAGCAGGGCCCCCGAGGCCTTCTCCTACGAGCAGTACTTC